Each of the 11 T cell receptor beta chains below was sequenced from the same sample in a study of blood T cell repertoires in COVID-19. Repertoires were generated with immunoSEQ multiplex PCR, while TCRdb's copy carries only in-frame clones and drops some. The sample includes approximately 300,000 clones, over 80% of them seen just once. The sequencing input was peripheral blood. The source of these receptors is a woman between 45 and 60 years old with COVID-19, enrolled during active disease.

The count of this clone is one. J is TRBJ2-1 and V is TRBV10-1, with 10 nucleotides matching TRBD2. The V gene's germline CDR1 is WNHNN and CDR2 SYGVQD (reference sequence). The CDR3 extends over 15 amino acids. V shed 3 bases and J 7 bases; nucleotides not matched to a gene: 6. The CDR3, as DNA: TGCGCCAGCAGTGAACCGGGACTAGCGTTGAATGAGCAGTTCTTC. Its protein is CASSEPGLALNEQFF.

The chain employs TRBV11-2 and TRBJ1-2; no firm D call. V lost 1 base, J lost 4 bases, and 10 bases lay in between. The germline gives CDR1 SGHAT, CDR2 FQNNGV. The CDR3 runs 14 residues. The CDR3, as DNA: TGTGCCAGCAGCTTAGGAGGAGCAGTCTATGGCTACACCTTC. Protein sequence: CASSLGGAVYGYTF. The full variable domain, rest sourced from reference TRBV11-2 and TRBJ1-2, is EAGVAQSPRYKIIEKRQSVAFWCNPISGHATLYWYQQILGQGPKLLIQFQNNGVVDDSQLPKDRFSAERLKGVDSTLKIQPAKLEDSAVYLCASSLGGAVYGYTFGSGTRLTVV.

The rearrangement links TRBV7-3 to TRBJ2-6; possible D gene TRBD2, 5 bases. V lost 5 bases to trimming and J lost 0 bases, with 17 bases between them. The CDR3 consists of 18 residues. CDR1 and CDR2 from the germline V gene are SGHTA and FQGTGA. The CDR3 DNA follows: TGTGCCAGCAGCCCCATACGACACGGGAACTCTGGGGCCAACGTCCTGACTTTC. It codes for CASSPIRHGNSGANVLTF. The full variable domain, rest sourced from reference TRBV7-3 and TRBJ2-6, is GAGVSQTPSNKVTEKGKYVELRCDPISGHTALYWYRQSLGQGPEFLIYFQGTGAADDSGLPNDRFFAVRPEGSVSTLKIQRTERGDSAVYLCASSPIRHGNSGANVLTFGAGSRLTVL.

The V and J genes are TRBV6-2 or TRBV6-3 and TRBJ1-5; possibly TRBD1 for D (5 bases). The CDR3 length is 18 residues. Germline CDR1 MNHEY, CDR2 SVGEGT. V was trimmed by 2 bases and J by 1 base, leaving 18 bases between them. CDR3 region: CASSYPPPGVSSNQPQHF. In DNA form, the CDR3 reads TGTGCCAGCAGTTACCCACCACCGGGGGTGTCAAGCAATCAGCCCCAGCATTTT.

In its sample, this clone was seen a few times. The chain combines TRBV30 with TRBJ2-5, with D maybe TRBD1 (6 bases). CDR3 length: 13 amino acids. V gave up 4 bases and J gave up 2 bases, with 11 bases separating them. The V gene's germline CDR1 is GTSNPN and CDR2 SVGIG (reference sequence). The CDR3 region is CAWNRGIQETQYF. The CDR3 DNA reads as TGTGCCTGGAATAGGGGGATTCAAGAGACCCAGTACTTC.

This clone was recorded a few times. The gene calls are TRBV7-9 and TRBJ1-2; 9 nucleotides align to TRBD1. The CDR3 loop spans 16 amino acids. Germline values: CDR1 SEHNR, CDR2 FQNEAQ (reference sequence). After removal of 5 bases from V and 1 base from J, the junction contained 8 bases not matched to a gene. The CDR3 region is CASSTNPGQGNYGYTF. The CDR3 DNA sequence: TGTGCCAGCAGCACGAACCCGGGACAGGGTAACTATGGCTACACCTTC.

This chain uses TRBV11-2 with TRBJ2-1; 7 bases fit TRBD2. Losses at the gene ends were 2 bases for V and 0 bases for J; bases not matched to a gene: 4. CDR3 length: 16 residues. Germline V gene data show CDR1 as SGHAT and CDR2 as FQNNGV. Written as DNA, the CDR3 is TGTGCCAGCAGCTTACAAGGCGGGAGCTCCTACAATGAGCAGTTCTTC. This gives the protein CASSLQGGSSYNEQFF.

This CDR3 is CASSREGGSNSPLHF. The DNA of the CDR3 is TGTGCCAGCAGCCGAGAAGGGGGCTCTAATTCACCCCTCCACTTT. The V call is TRBV5-4, the J call TRBJ1-6; TRBD1 aligns across 7 bases. The CDR3 extends over 15 amino acids. The germline gives CDR1 SGHNT, CDR2 YYREEE (reference sequence). The V segment lost 4 bases and the J segment 6 bases; nucleotides outside the gene matches: 7.

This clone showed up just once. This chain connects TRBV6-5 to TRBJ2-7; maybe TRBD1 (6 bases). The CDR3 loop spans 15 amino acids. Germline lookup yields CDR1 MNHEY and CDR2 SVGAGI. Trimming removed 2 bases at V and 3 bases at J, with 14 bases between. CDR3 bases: TGTGCCAGCAGTTACGAGTGGGGGCGGAACTACGAGCAGTACTTC. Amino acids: CASSYEWGRNYEQYF.

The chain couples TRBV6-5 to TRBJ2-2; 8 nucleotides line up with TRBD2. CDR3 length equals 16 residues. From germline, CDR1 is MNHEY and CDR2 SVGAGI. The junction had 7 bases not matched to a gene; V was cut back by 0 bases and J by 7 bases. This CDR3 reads CASSYSSGSISGELFF. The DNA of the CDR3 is TGTGCCAGCAGTTACTCGAGCGGGAGCATCAGCGGGGAGCTGTTTTTT.

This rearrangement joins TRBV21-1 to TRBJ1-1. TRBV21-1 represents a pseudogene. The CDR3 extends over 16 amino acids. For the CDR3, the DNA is TGTGCCAGCAGCAAATCGAGGGTCGGACCGGTCACTGAAGCTTTCTTT. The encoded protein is CASSKSRVGPVTEAFF.